This paragraph reports one T cell receptor (beta chain). Its specificity is unknown. This specimen comes from a study of CD8 T cells in Susac syndrome. Overall study results and limits: It was acknowledged by the study that relatively few individuals were included in its TCR sequencing and HLA analysis.

An input of roughly 0.5 to 1 ug of RNA was subjected to reverse transcription using random hexamers. Multiplex PCR with immunoSEQ amplified the TCR beta CDR3 across 54 Vbeta and 13 Jbeta. Via MiXCR, TCRdb re-called the immunoSEQ multiplex PCR reads, giving one row per CDR3 protein. This table holds about 130,000 distinct CDR3 sequences, more than 90% found once. Sequencing of TCR beta was performed on blood CD8+ T cells and on blood CD4+ T cells. As controls, healthy donors matched for age and sex were used. Specimen: CD4+ T cells from PBMCs. The TCR sequence derives from a human donor in good health.

Here the CDR3 reads CSMWTSGSGGETQYF. The CDR3 coding sequence is TGCAGCATGTGGACTAGCGGGAGCGGAGGAGAGACCCAGTACTTC. V usage is TRBV29-1 and J usage is TRBJ2-5; 13 bases map to TRBD2. CDR1 and CDR2 (germline): SQVTM, ANQGSEA. The CDR3 length is 15 residues. Trimming at V came to 8 bases and at J to 4 bases, leaving 10 bases not matched to a gene.